This T cell receptor (beta chain) was profiled in a study of cytomegalovirus exposure and HLA in healthy donors. Whole-study findings and limits: Roughly even sequencing depth across donors was the assumption behind the presence/absence analyses. Both high specificity and high sensitivity reportedly marked the classifier's diagnosis of cytomegalovirus status.

Regarding this clone: The antigen remains undetermined.

The CDR3 length is 11 residues. CDR1 and CDR2 (germline): MNHEY, SVGAGI. Trimming removed 7 bases from V and 14 bases from J, with 14 bases in between. Vbeta (60) and Jbeta (13) primers were used in the PCR. Clones were read by immunoSEQ multiplex PCR, and TCRdb kept only the in-frame ones, dropping some. This table has under 150,000 clones, 80% appearing once. V and J are TRBV6-5 and TRBJ1-4, with D possibly matching TRBD1 (5 bases). The TCR comes from a man aged 40-50 years in good health and CMV-seropositive. The sequencing sample was made of PBMCs. CDR3 bases: TGTGCCAGCATTACAGGCCCTGGGCTGTTTTTT. Protein sequence: CASITGPGLFF.